The source of this T cell receptor beta chain is a study of T cells in localized non-small cell lung cancer. V lost 3 bases and J lost 7; bases outside the gene matches: 6. Germline V gives CDR1 SGHNT, CDR2 YENEEA. This CDR3 is 15 amino acids long. Study-wide points: The highest T cell clonality was in uninvolved adjacent lung, above tumor. For the top 100 tumor clones, a median about 62 also appeared in adjacent lung.

Sequencing was performed with immunoSEQ multiplex PCR; in TCRdb, only in-frame clones are kept and a portion is missing. The data contain 800 to 1,100 clones, around 20% of them singletons. Notes on this clone: Its antigen is still unknown.

The sample in question was normal lung tissue next to the tumor, obtained before any cancer treatment. The chain is built from TRBV11-3 and TRBJ1-5; 10 bases are a match to TRBD1. The sequence was collected from a woman aged 40 to 75 with stage I lung adenocarcinoma. The CDR3 is CASSLGQGSWQPQHF. The DNA of the CDR3 is TGTGCCAGCAGCTTGGGACAGGGGTCCTGGCAGCCCCAGCATTTT.